This entry is about one T cell receptor (beta chain). The germline V gene encodes CDR1 SQVTM and CDR2 ANQGSEA. CDR3 size: 16 residues. Trimming took 8 bases from V and 2 from J, leaving 25 bases between them. Vbeta (60) and Jbeta (13) primers were used in the PCR. Some clones are missing from TCRdb's copy, which holds only in-frame ones; the method was immunoSEQ multiplex PCR. The sample holds 150,000 to 200,000 clones, approximately 67% seen once. These data come from a study of cytomegalovirus exposure and HLA in healthy donors. The chain couples TRBV29-1 to TRBJ2-7, with D possibly being TRBD2 (7 bases). This TCR came from a man aged 35-49 years in good health and CMV-seronegative. The source material was PBMCs. CDR3 in amino acids: CSTRGAQGREAYEQYF. The CDR3 region has the DNA TGCAGCACCCGGGGGGCCCAGGGGCGGGAAGCCTACGAGCAGTACTTC.